This TCR beta chain comes out of a study of chemoradiotherapy in HPV16-positive cancers (dated by TCRdb to between 2020 and 2023). Describing the broader study: Candidate HPV-specific T-cell clones and common TCR motifs were defined through functional T-cell assays on cells from two HPV16-positive patients. The study asked whether T-cell immunity to the HPV oncoproteins E6 and E7 changes during chemoradiotherapy and whether this immunity affects survival. TCR repertoires from some 89 patients with HPV-related cancers were then used to track the candidate HPV-specific TCRs and motifs.

Repertoires were sampled multiple times during chemoradiotherapy, which allowed clonal expansion in the tumor microenvironment to be followed. The germline V gene encodes CDR1 MGHRA and CDR2 YSYEKL. V loses 3 bases, J loses 7 bases, and the germline ends lie 15 bases apart. The CDR3 runs 15 residues from the cysteine to the phenylalanine. The read is trimmed to its CDR3 DNA, 45 bases read in frame from base 1. Study-wide conclusions, independent of this receptor: Among HPV16-positive patients, expansion of HPV-responsive T cells during chemoradiotherapy was associated with better recurrence-free survival. Expansion of candidate HPV-specific clones and E7-related TCR motifs was observed in the tumor microenvironment during treatment, whereas no such expansion was observed for non-HPV-specific T cells. The survival association was reported for HPV16-positive patients, and the functional definition of HPV-specific T cells was derived from only a couple of HPV16-positive patients.

A note on this clone: The target of this receptor is not known. Nothing much larger sits one base from this clone, and base qualities are not available.

Libraries were built with the immunoSEQ multiplex PCR assay. This is the immuneACCESS table as TCRdb keeps it, with only in-frame sequences that have V and J called. A part of the clones is gone; compared with another copy, unresolved V genes explain less than half, and the rest is unexplained. In this sample the table shows about 68,000 clones, roughly 86% of which occur a single time. In total, the top ten clones hold 4.2% of the sample. The starting material was blood, obtained from a patient who underwent chemoradiotherapy. The chain was built from TRBV4-1 and TRBJ1-4; TRBD1 is a weak D gene call, 5 bases matching. The source of this sequence is a human donor with HPV-associated anogenital cancer. At the DNA level, the sequence is TGCGCCAGCAGCCAGCGGGGGGACGGGGTTGAAAAACTGTTTTTT. Its protein is CASSQRGDGVEKLFF.